This T cell receptor beta chain was obtained from a study of T cell repertoires in cytomegalovirus infection. About the research overall: Peptides in the study included HLA-C-restricted and HLA-B-restricted CMV epitopes. Signatures in public TCR beta sequences pointed to both CMV infection and matching HLA type. Study observations and caveats: Cumulative frequency (of public TCR beta family members) identified carriers of CMV plus the relevant HLA. HLA-C-restricted CMV-specific TCR beta clonotypes were dominant in the ex vivo response.

This clonotype was picked up a small number of times. Its antigen remains unidentified. TCRdb independently ran MiXCR on the reads; one entry per CDR3 protein. The sample carries more than 250,000 distinct CDR3 sequences, 25% recorded once. This receptor was identified in a human donor in good health (CMV status not recorded). Some clones in this sample may be carry-over from other donors' samples. Here the sequenced sample was cultured PBMCs, taken from culture after CMV antigen stimulation.

CDR3 loop: CASSTSAGAASGNTGELFF. CDR3 sequence (DNA): TGTGCCAGCAGTACCTCGGCAGGGGCGGCTAGCGGGAACACCGGGGAGCTGTTTTTT. The chain carries TRBV25-1 and TRBJ2-2; D perhaps matches TRBD2 (7 bases). The CDR3 sequence is 19 residues long. CDR1 and CDR2 from the germline V gene are MGHDK and SYGVNS. The germline V and J ends were trimmed by 5 bases and 1 base, with 23 bases remaining between them.